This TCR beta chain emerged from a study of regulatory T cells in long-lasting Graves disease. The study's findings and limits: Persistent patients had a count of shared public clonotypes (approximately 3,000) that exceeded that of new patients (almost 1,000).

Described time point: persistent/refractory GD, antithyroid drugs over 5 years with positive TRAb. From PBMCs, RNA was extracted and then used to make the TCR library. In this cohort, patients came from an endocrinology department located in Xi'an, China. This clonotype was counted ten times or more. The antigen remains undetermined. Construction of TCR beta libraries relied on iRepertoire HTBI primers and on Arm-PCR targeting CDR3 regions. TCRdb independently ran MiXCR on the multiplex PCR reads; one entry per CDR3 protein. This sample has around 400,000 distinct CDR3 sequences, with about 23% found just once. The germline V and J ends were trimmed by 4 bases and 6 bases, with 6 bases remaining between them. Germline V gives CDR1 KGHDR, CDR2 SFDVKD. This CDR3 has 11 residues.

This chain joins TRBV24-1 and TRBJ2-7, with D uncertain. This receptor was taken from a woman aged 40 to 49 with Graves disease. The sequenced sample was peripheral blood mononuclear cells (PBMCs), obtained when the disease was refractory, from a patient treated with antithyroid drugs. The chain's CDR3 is CATSETREQYF. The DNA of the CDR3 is TGTGCCACCAGTGAGACCCGCGAGCAGTACTTC.